These 28 T cell receptor beta chains came from one sample sequenced in a study of blood T cell repertoires in COVID-19. Repertoires were generated with immunoSEQ multiplex PCR, while TCRdb's copy carries only in-frame clones and drops some. The table includes 150,000 to 250,000 clones, roughly 94% detected once. The sample comprised peripheral blood. These receptors were taken from a young man with COVID-19, enrolled during active disease.

The chain recombines TRBV18 with TRBJ1-2, with D maybe TRBD1 (5 bases). The germline V gene has CDR1 KGHSH and CDR2 LQKENI. The CDR3 extends over 14 amino acids. V was shortened by 3 bases and J by 2 bases, with 10 bases between the two germline ends. The CDR3 loop reads CASSPEQANYGYTF. The CDR3 bases are TGTGCCAGCTCACCGGAACAGGCAAACTATGGCTACACCTTC.

The chain recombines TRBV3-1 (or the pseudogene TRBV3-2) with TRBJ1-1; 11 positions match TRBD1. Germline CDR1 is LGHDT and CDR2 is YNNKEL (reference sequence). This CDR3 contains 16 residues. J gave up 4 bases and V 7 bases, and 11 bases lay outside the gene matches. CDR3 in amino acids: CASTRGQGALVTEAFF. CDR3 sequence (DNA): TGTGCCAGCACTAGAGGACAGGGGGCGCTTGTCACTGAAGCTTTCTTT.

This chain links TRBV5-1 with TRBJ2-7, with 9 bases identical to TRBD1. The ends lost 4 bases at V and 2 bases at J; junction bases unmatched: 10. The length of the CDR3 is 16 residues. CDR1 and CDR2 (germline): SGHRS, YFSETQ. CDR3 coding DNA: TGCGCCAGCAGCCCATCGCGCCGGGACAGGGCCTACGAGCAGTACTTC. The encoded protein is CASSPSRRDRAYEQYF.

The CDR3 sequence is CASSSVYGTHHGYTF. CDR3 coding DNA: TGTGCCAGCAGTTCCGTCTACGGGACACACCATGGCTACACCTTC. V usage is TRBV6-5 and J usage is TRBJ1-2, with a tentative D call TRBD1 (6 bases). Germline V CDR1 and CDR2: MNHEY, SVGAGI. Trimming removed 4 bases at V and 6 bases at J, with 18 bases between. This CDR3 is built from 15 residues.

V usage is TRBV29-1 and J usage is TRBJ1-5; unclear D gene. The germline gives CDR1 SQVTM, CDR2 ANQGSEA. The V end lost 5 bases, the J end lost 5 bases, and 10 bases lay between the germline ends. The CDR3 is 12 amino acids. CDR3 sequence: CSVKWGDQPQHF. The DNA of the CDR3 is TGCAGCGTTAAATGGGGAGATCAGCCCCAGCATTTT.

The chain recombines TRBV10-3 with TRBJ2-2, with D possibly matching TRBD2 (6 bases). Germline lookup yields CDR1 ENHRY and CDR2 SYGVKD. V was clipped by 3 bases and J by 3 bases, with 14 bases between them. The CDR3 has 16 residues. Here the CDR3 DNA reads TGTGCCATCAGTGACCGACTCGGCGGGGACACCGGGGAGCTGTTTTTT. Translation: CAISDRLGGDTGELFF.

The rearrangement links TRBV14 to TRBJ1-2; perhaps TRBD1 as D (6 bases). Deletions cut 2 bases from V and 8 bases from J, with 15 bases between. This CDR3 has 14 amino acids. From germline, CDR1 is SGHDN and CDR2 FVKESK. The CDR3 here is CASSQQTRGGGYTF. The CDR3 coding sequence is TGTGCCAGCAGCCAACAGACCAGGGGCGGCGGCTACACCTTC.

This clone has a single count. The chain is built from TRBV5-6 and TRBJ2-7; tentatively, D is TRBD2 (6 bases). Trimming shortened V by 2 bases and J by 4 bases, and 28 bases separated the two germline ends. CDR1 is SGHDT and CDR2 is YYEEEE in the germline V gene. This CDR3 comprises 19 residues. This chain's CDR3 is CASSLSFVGGPTWRYEQYF. DNA of the CDR3: TGTGCCAGCAGCTTATCTTTCGTGGGGGGACCGACCTGGCGGTACGAGCAGTACTTC.

The rearrangement links TRBV5-3 to TRBJ1-2; D gene ambiguous. TRBV5-3 counts as an open reading frame of uncertain function. V lost 2 bases to trimming and J lost 4 bases, with 12 bases between them. The CDR3 covers 14 residues. The CDR3 region has the DNA TGTGCCAGAAGCTTACGGAGACCTTGCTATGGCTACACCTTC. This translates into CARSLRRPCYGYTF.

This rearrangement joins TRBV14 to TRBJ2-2; TRBD1 matches 7 bases. Germline loops: CDR1 SGHDN, CDR2 FVKESK. The CDR3 has 16 amino acids. J gave up 5 bases and V 1 base, and 7 bases lay outside the gene matches. The CDR3 is CASSQVAGGDTGELFF. The DNA for the CDR3 is TGTGCCAGCAGCCAAGTGGCAGGGGGAGATACCGGGGAGCTGTTTTTT.

The chain couples TRBV27 to TRBJ2-7; 8 bases align to TRBD1. Unmatched junction bases numbered 6, after V lost 8 bases and J lost 3 bases. CDR3 size: 13 residues. Germline V gene data show CDR1 as MNHEY and CDR2 as SMNVEV (reference sequence). CDR3 nucleotide sequence: TGTGCCAGCGCAAATGACAGGGGCTACGAGCAGTACTTC. Protein product: CASANDRGYEQYF.

The chain employs TRBV11-2 and TRBJ1-6; D unclear. Trimming removed 1 base from V and 0 bases from J, with 10 bases in between. Germline CDR1 and CDR2: SGHAT and FQNNGV. The CDR3 spans 17 residues. Here the CDR3 DNA reads TGTGCCAGCAGCTTAGTGGTAGATAGCTCCTATAATTCACCCCTCCACTTT. This gives the protein CASSLVVDSSYNSPLHF.

This clone showed up just once. This rearrangement joins TRBV9 to TRBJ1-2, with 12 bases that match TRBD1. This CDR3 region has 15 residues. The trim removed 2 bases at V and 4 bases at J, leaving 3 bases unmatched. From germline, CDR1 is SGDLS and CDR2 YYNGEE. CDR3 DNA: TGTGCCAGCAGCGTCGGGACAGGGGGCTTCTATGGCTACACCTTC. Translation gives CASSVGTGGFYGYTF.

CDR3 loop: CARSLEAAYTGELFF. CDR3 DNA: TGTGCCAGAAGCCTCGAGGCGGCTTACACCGGGGAGCTGTTTTTT. V usage is TRBV5-3 and J usage is TRBJ2-2; no reliable D call. TRBV5-3 is annotated as an ORF whose role is uncertain. This CDR3 spans 15 amino acids. V was cut by 4 bases and J by 3 bases, with 13 bases left in between.

Only a few counts were recorded for this clone. At one boundary the junction diverges from the germline segment, which might be a read error. This chain connects TRBV30 to TRBJ1-2, with TRBD1 identical over 7 bases. There are 13 residues in the CDR3. Per the germline V gene, CDR1 is GTSNPN and CDR2 is SVGIG (reference sequence). CDR3 DNA: TGTGCCCGGAGCAGGGACAGTCTAGATGGCTACACCTTC. Amino acids: CARSRDSLDGYTF.

The V and J genes are TRBV3-1 (or the pseudogene TRBV3-2) and TRBJ1-2, with TRBD1 identical over 8 bases. Germline CDR1 is LGHDT and CDR2 is YNNKEL (reference sequence). The CDR3 is 13 residues long. J lost 8 bases, V lost 4 bases, and 6 bases had no gene match. The CDR3 loop reads CASSPQGAFGYTF. The CDR3 nucleotides read TGTGCCAGCAGCCCTCAGGGGGCGTTCGGCTACACCTTC.

The V call is TRBV4-1, the J call TRBJ2-1; the D gene is possibly TRBD2 (7 bases). This CDR3 is built from 12 residues. From germline, CDR1 is MGHRA and CDR2 YSYEKL. Trimming removed 11 bases from V and 15 bases from J, with 23 bases in between. The CDR3 DNA sequence: TGCGCCGGCGGGGGCTGGGGGGGTTACCTGTTCTTC. Protein sequence: CAGGGWGGYLFF.

The V and J genes are TRBV10-3 and TRBJ2-3; 10 bases align to TRBD1. Germline CDR1 reads ENHRY; CDR2 reads SYGVKD. The CDR3 extends over 15 amino acids. The ends lost 7 bases at V and 1 base at J; junction bases unmatched: 5. CDR3 sequence reads: CAITHGTGGTDTQYF. CDR3 nucleotides: TGTGCCATCACGCACGGGACAGGGGGCACAGATACGCAGTATTTT.

The rearrangement links TRBV27 to TRBJ2-1; 9 bases map to TRBD1. CDR3 size: 16 residues. With 1 base clipped from V and 4 bases from J, the junction kept 5 bases outside the gene matches. The germline gives CDR1 MNHEY, CDR2 SMNVEV (reference sequence). The CDR3 bases are TGTGCCAGCAGTTTATACAGGGGGCTGATATACAATGAGCAGTTCTTC. This sequence encodes CASSLYRGLIYNEQFF.

The chain couples TRBV6-5 to TRBJ1-5, with 9 nucleotides matching TRBD1. Germline V gene sequence: CDR1 MNHEY, CDR2 SVGAGI. The CDR3 consists of 15 residues. With 5 bases clipped from V and 5 bases from J, the junction kept 7 bases outside the gene matches. CDR3: CASSQIRDRDQPQHF. Written as DNA, the CDR3 is TGTGCCAGCAGTCAAATCCGGGACAGGGATCAGCCCCAGCATTTT.

The chain has TRBV4-1 and TRBJ1-1; D gene uncertain. CDR1 is MGHRA, CDR2 YSYEKL, per germline. The length of the CDR3 is 13 residues. Trimming shortened V by 1 base and J by 7 bases, and 10 bases separated the two germline ends. This CDR3 is CASSQGSRDEAFF. CDR3 bases: TGCGCCAGCAGCCAAGGCTCGAGAGATGAAGCTTTCTTT.

The rearrangement uses TRBV30 and TRBJ1-2; 10 bases are a match to TRBD1. Germline V lookup: CDR1 GTSNPN, CDR2 SVGIG (reference sequence). The CDR3 is made up of 15 amino acids. The J segment lost 8 bases and the V segment lost 1 base, leaving 10 bases of the junction unmatched. DNA of the CDR3: TGTGCCTGGAGTGAGCCTGAGACAGGGGGCTGGGGCTACACCTTC. It codes for CAWSEPETGGWGYTF.

The sample holds one count of this clone. The CDR3 sequence is CASSIDENVGAPVEAFF. CDR3 DNA: TGTGCCAGTAGTATTGATGAGAATGTGGGGGCCCCGGTGGAGGCTTTCTTT. The V gene is TRBV19, the J gene TRBJ1-1; possible D gene TRBD1, 6 bases. The CDR3 is 17 amino acids. Trimming took off 3 bases at V and 11 bases at J, with 28 bases between the two ends. Germline assignment: CDR1 LNHDA and CDR2 SQIVND (reference sequence).

This clone was counted between two and nine times. The chain carries TRBV6-1 and TRBJ1-1; the D gene is possibly TRBD1 (6 bases). The CDR3 sequence is 15 residues long. The germline V and J ends were trimmed by 1 base and 4 bases, with 13 bases remaining between them. Germline CDR1 reads MNHNS; CDR2 reads SASEGT. The CDR3 loop is CASSEVGPRGTEAFF. CDR3 bases: TGTGCCAGCAGTGAAGTTGGTCCCAGGGGCACTGAAGCTTTCTTT.

The V gene is TRBV6-5, the J gene TRBJ1-6; tentative D call: TRBD1 (5 bases). The CDR3 covers 15 residues. The V gene lost 3 bases and the J gene lost 9 bases, with 15 bases spanning the gap. CDR1 MNHEY and CDR2 SVGAGI come from the germline V gene. CDR3: CASSYARRGGSPLHF. The CDR3 DNA reads as TGTGCCAGCAGTTATGCGAGGAGGGGAGGTTCACCCCTCCACTTT.

The chain is built from TRBV29-1 and TRBJ1-1; tentatively, D is TRBD1 (5 bases). This CDR3 has 13 residues. The V end lost 7 bases, the J end lost 1 base, and 13 bases lay between the germline ends. Looked up from germline, CDR1 is SQVTM and CDR2 is ANQGSEA. In DNA, the CDR3 is TGCAGCGCCCTAGGACAACAGAACACTGAAGCTTTCTTT. It encodes CSALGQQNTEAFF.

This clone came up once. J is TRBJ1-4 and V is TRBV30, with D tentatively TRBD1 (5 bases). Trimming stripped 5 bases from V and 7 bases from J, with 14 bases between. The CDR3 loop spans 13 amino acids. Per the germline V gene, CDR1 is GTSNPN and CDR2 is SVGIG (reference sequence). CDR3 in amino acids: CAWLPYGAEKLFF. The CDR3 nucleotides read TGTGCCTGGCTCCCATATGGGGCTGAAAAACTGTTTTTT.

The chain uses TRBV6-6 and TRBJ1-2; D is ambiguous. V lost 0 bases and J lost 2, with 10 bases in between. Germline CDR1 MNHNY, CDR2 SVGAGI (reference sequence). CDR3 length equals 15 residues. The CDR3 coding sequence is TGTGCCAGCAGTTACTCGAACGGGGAAAACTATGGCTACACCTTC. It is translated as CASSYSNGENYGYTF.